This T cell receptor (beta chain) is drawn from a study of cytomegalovirus exposure and HLA in healthy donors (dated by TCRdb to 2015 to 2018). Regarding the research as a whole: An earlier analysis of 587 of the donors reported about 250 Gb of sequence data and some 120 million unique TCR beta sequences from 190 million or so T cells. In a later genetic analysis, genome-wide SNP genotypes for about three fifths of the 666 donors were used, and that subset was treated as a discovery cohort. Rather than using new phenotypic data, the later analysis identified candidate immune exposures from TCR beta sequences and from how often those sequences occurred across donors. Among the approximately 420 genotyped donors, approximately 82% belonged to the genetic ancestry cluster associated with self-reported Caucasian donors. To predict cytomegalovirus infection status, the study brought together high-throughput TCR immunosequencing, statistical association of individual TCRs with disease status, and machine learning. The study aimed to test whether signatures of past pathogen exposure could be identified by cataloging public T cell receptors. In addition to the first cohort of approximately 670 subjects, a separate validation cohort of 120 different subjects was used. Because of strong linkage in the cohort, roughly 5 DR-DQ haplotypes were treated as single units for association and clustering. An early release that covered about 600 HLA-typed donors contained approximately 300 gigabases of sequencing data and tens of millions of unique TCR sequences. The study profiled the T cell repertoires of fewer than 850 subjects by immunosequencing and related them to cytomegalovirus serostatus. Across some 400 genotyped donors of the cohort, an average of roughly 230,000 unique TCR beta nucleotide sequences per donor were sequenced, and around 19% of those sequences were non-productive. An earlier analysis of around 580 of the donors used high-throughput TCR beta sequencing to judge whether each TCR beta V gene segment behaved as functional or pseudogenic. Alongside the repertoire data, information on donor age, sex, ethnicity and CMV serostatus was compiled. The number of donors typed differed by locus, with about 629-640 for A, B, C, DRB1 and DQB1, roughly 520 for DQA1, over 600 for DPA1, and around 430 for DPB1. A later analysis re-analyzed previously published TCR beta repertoires from about 600 donors and added high-resolution HLA genotyping to study TCR occurrence patterns. HLA typing covered class I and class II loci at four-digit resolution. Every discovery cohort repertoire had been produced on one sequencing platform. Study-wide findings and limitations: A later genetic analysis associated a missense DCLRE1C variant with V-gene and J-gene trimming of TCR beta chains, and an independent cohort replicated the association. In a later analysis, several top co-occurrence clusters were reported to appear linked to parvovirus B19, influenza, CMV and Epstein-Barr virus. This cohort had only TCR beta chains sequenced, and the lack of alpha or paired-chain data limited which features could be detected. Correlated functional status among segregating V segments might be attributable to linkage disequilibrium, but an unknown experimental factor could not be ruled out. Compared with equally common non-associated chains, HLA-associated TCR beta chains in a later analysis were more clonally expanded and had lower generation probabilities. In vitro tests confirmed that a few of the cytomegalovirus-associated TCR beta chains recognize cytomegalovirus antigens. Specific HLA alleles were associated with 16,951 TCR beta sequences at a false discovery rate of 0.05 in a later analysis. Because some donors lacked HLA typing at each locus, the association tests relied only on the typed subset. A further reported finding was that TCR beta sequences accurately predicted the HLA-A and HLA-B alleles for most subjects in the first cohort. When HLA alleles, especially DR and DQ, strongly co-occurred, attributing TCR associations to individual alleles was difficult. The study gave a list of 150 to 200 TCR beta chains associated with cytomegalovirus. Some IMGT-functional V segments, including TRBV6-2 and TRBV6-3, could not be told apart with the 87-base-pair reads, so those segments were excluded. The sequencing pipeline was judged likely to have produced a cluster of highly shared sequence variants as a technical artifact. Seventeen rarely observed V segments, including chromosome 9 orphons, were excluded from the earlier analysis of several hundred of the donors because counts were too low. While some public TCRs were present in many individuals, most TCR sequences turned up only very rarely across donors. Immune exposure information for the cohort was limited to CMV serostatus. In a later genetic analysis, fewer N-insertions in productive TCRs were reported among donors in an Asian-associated ancestry cluster than the 666-donor mean. Presence/absence analyses assumed roughly uniform sequencing depth across donors, an assumption that may not hold. The classifier was reported to diagnose cytomegalovirus status with high specificity and sensitivity in both the original cohort and the validation cohort. Broadly in line with IMGT annotations, most TCR beta V segments showed up in productive rearrangements about 87% or about 30% of the time in an earlier analysis of several hundred of the donors. According to a later analysis, most CMV-associated TCR beta chains appeared to be HLA-restricted, and the HLA associations seemed to be driven largely by CMV exposure. The authors suggested that the approach could potentially be extended to other disease states and immunological phenotypes. A later analysis found that TCR association rates varied across HLA loci, with DRB1 alleles showing the most associated TCRs and HLA-C alleles the fewest.

About this clone: Its antigen target is currently unknown.

Library creation used the immunoSEQ multiplex PCR assay. A mixture of 60 forward primers for TCR Vbeta segments and 13 reverse primers for TCR Jbeta segments was used in the multiplex PCR. Amplification of the CDR3 region of rearranged TCR beta genes was performed with a multiplex PCR assay on genomic DNA. The amplified TCR beta libraries were sequenced on the Illumina HiSeq System as 87-base-pair reads. In the original analysis: In a later analysis, tens of millions of unique TCR beta chains were counted across the 650 to 700 repertoires, and roughly 10 million of these chains were shared by at least two donors. Raw reads were error-corrected and collapsed into unique sequences with a nearest-neighbor algorithm that merged closely related sequences to remove PCR and sequencing errors. To assign V, D and J gene segments, CDR3 sequences were aligned to IMGT reference sequences. For a sequence to be retained, at least a six-nucleotide match to both a V gene segment and a J gene segment was required. Rearrangements were called productive when the CDR3 lacked stop codons and stayed in frame with V and J; all others were non-productive. Following IMGT convention, CDR3 was defined as the stretch from the second conserved V-encoded cysteine up to the conserved J-encoded phenylalanine. The earlier analysis of a few hundred of the donors excluded any sequence lacking an unambiguous match to a single V gene segment. An earlier analysis of almost 600 of the donors classified V segments as functional when productive rearrangements were above 56.7% and as segregating when the standard deviation between donors was above 5%. A statistical classification framework was developed to diagnose cytomegalovirus status using the catalog of TCR beta chain sequences. V and J gene assignment, in a later analysis, came from comparing TCR nucleotide sequences with IMGT/GENE-DB human TR gene sequences. In a later analysis, CDR3 sequences and most-parsimonious VDJ recombination scenarios were assigned using the TCRdist pipeline. In a later analysis, each TCR beta chain was defined by its CDR3 amino acid sequence together with its V-gene family, and reads without a unique V-gene family were excluded. A later analysis removed roughly 590 highly shared, low-generation-probability nucleotide sequences to deal with suspected cross-contamination and a sequencing artifact. In a later analysis, a clonal expansion index for each public chain was calculated from normalized within-repertoire ranks of inferred template counts. A later analysis computed generation probabilities with a VDJ recombination model fitted to out-of-frame rearrangements, and checked the results against IGoR. In a later analysis, hypergeometric tests were used to score TCR-TCR, TCR-HLA and TCR-CMV co-occurrence, with a repertoire-size bias correction applied to TCR pairs. False discovery rates were estimated in a later analysis by permuting HLA or CMV assignments 20 times. A later analysis grouped co-occurring TCRs with DBSCAN, adding TCRdist sequence similarity when clustering within HLA-allele-positive subsets. Repertoires with fewer than 30,000 or more than 120,000 public chains were left out of co-occurrence clustering, as were five repertoires with anomalous nucleotide sharing. TCRdb mirrors the immuneACCESS table, restricted to in-frame sequences. Some clones are absent from its copies; in checked studies, under half trace to an unresolved V gene, and the reason for the others is unknown. Clone size and the V and J calls come from that table; the DNA yielded D and trimming. The table for this sample shows more than 95,000 clones. Of the sample, about 3% is held by the ten largest clones.

The cohort was made up of roughly 670 healthy bone marrow donors. Cohort members were all nominally healthy when sampled, although unrecorded immune exposures were likely present. The donor was CMV seronegative and was included in the group of a few hundred seronegative cohort members. A peripheral blood sample was collected from each donor, and TCR beta sequencing was performed on peripheral blood mononuclear cells. Genomic DNA extraction from the blood cell samples was performed with the Qiagen DNeasy Blood Extraction Kit. The V end gives up 3 bases and the J end 10 bases, leaving 8 bases in the junction not matched to a gene. The germline V gene (reference sequence) provides CDR1 GTSNPN and CDR2 SVGIG. From its cysteine to its phenylalanine, the CDR3 spans 14 amino acids. Of the read, only the CDR3 DNA is kept; its 42 bases are in frame from base 1.

This TCR was sampled from a man aged 40-49 years in good health and CMV-seronegative. The chain employs TRBV30 and TRBJ1-6; TRBD1 matches 8 bases in the middle. Sequenced material: PBMCs. In nucleotides, the sequence is TGTGCCTGGAGCCAGGGGGCACTAGGGTCACCCCTCCACTTT. It specifies CAWSQGALGSPLHF.